The rows below give T cell receptor beta chains drawn from one sample of a study of ipilimumab plus nivolumab after autologous stem cell transplantation. Data came from immunoSEQ multiplex PCR; TCRdb stores just in-frame clones and leaves some out. The sample shows around 21,000 clones, about 80% of them seen only once. The specimen comprised PBMCs, sampled in a trial of ipilimumab plus nivolumab as post-transplant consolidation. The receptors were gathered from a male donor with diffuse large B-cell lymphoma. Both conserved end residues are part of each CDR3. A D gene is named only where the DNA matches it firmly. The size field is filled for only some rows; it gives once, few, many or a size class.

D gene	clone size	V gene	J gene	CDR3 protein
-	-	TRBV28	TRBJ2-7	CASSPTGMGDEQYF
-	-	TRBV4-1	TRBJ2-7	CASSQSFIRTGTRSSYEQYF
-	-	TRBV29-1	TRBJ2-7	CSPPNRRSYEQYF
-	-	TRBV7-9	TRBJ1-2	CASSLVVRGTKAGYGYTF
TRBD2	-	TRBV4-1	TRBJ2-7	CASSPQYSGGSYEQYF
-	-	TRBV7-6	TRBJ2-5	CASHRAGGETQYF
-	-	TRBV6-6	TRBJ1-4	CASRRTATNEKLFF
-	-	TRBV5-1	TRBJ1-1	CASSLDRTNTEAFF
TRBD1	once	TRBV5-8	TRBJ1-5	CASTRDRGRDQPQHF
-	few	TRBV11-2	TRBJ2-5	CASSLSVSGQETQYF
-	-	TRBV6-6	TRBJ1-4	CASLRPALDEKLFF
-	-	TRBV5-8	TRBJ1-2	CASSLGPAAYGYTF
TRBD2	-	TRBV7-8	TRBJ2-1	CASSLITSGINEQFF
-	few	TRBV30	TRBJ1-5	CAWREGSGQPQHF
TRBD1	few	TRBV29-1	TRBJ2-3	CSVQQSGTGWVGTDTQYF
-	-	TRBV5-6	TRBJ1-6	CASSLERMGESGSPLHF
-	few	TRBV10-3	TRBJ1-6	CASSGSYNSPLHF
-	-	TRBV28	-	CASRGVSVEQYF
TRBD2	-	TRBV28	TRBJ2-1	CASSPGAGGRNEQFF
-	-	TRBV11-2	TRBJ1-1	CASTEVRGVNTEAFF
-	-	TRBV28	TRBJ1-4	CASSGGGDFREKLFF
TRBD1	-	TRBV25-1	TRBJ1-3	CASSSDRVSRNTIYF
TRBD1	once	TRBV6-5	TRBJ1-3	CASSRTGTGNTIYF
-	-	TRBV18	TRBJ2-5	CASSPGSIKETQYF
-	-	TRBV4-1	TRBJ1-4	CASSHPRGNNEKLFF
TRBD1	-	TRBV28	TRBJ1-5	CASSEDRDYNQPQHF
TRBD2	-	TRBV9	TRBJ2-3	CASSAREGGSLGTQYF
-	few	TRBV6-1	TRBJ1-2	CASSEQRYGYTF
-	few	TRBV6-1	TRBJ2-1	CASSRQDYNEQFF
TRBD1	-	TRBV6-5	TRBJ2-5	CASIDRERETQYF
TRBD1	-	TRBV7-2	TRBJ2-7	CASTSTGGVSYEQYF
TRBD1	-	TRBV10-3	TRBJ1-3	CAIRQQGEGGNTIYF
-	-	TRBV18	TRBJ2-6	CASSLLPEGLSGANVLTF